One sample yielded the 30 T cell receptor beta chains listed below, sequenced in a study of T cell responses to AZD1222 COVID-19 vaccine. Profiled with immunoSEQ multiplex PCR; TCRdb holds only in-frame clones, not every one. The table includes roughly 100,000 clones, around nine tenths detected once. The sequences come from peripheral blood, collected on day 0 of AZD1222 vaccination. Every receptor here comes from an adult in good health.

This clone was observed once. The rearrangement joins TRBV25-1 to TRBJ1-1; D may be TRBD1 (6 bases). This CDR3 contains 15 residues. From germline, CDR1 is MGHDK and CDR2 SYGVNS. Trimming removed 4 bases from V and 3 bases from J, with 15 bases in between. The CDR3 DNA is TGTGCCAGCAGTGCTCCGGCAGCAGGGGACACTGAAGCTTTCTTT. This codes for CASSAPAAGDTEAFF.

Here the CDR3 DNA reads TGCAGTGCTAGAGAAACGGATGGCTACACCTTC. Translated, it gives CSARETDGYTF. The V call is TRBV20-1, the J call TRBJ1-2, with D uncertain. V was trimmed by 0 bases and J by 6 bases, leaving 5 bases between them. Germline V gives CDR1 DFQATT, CDR2 SNEGSKA (reference sequence). This CDR3 has 11 residues.

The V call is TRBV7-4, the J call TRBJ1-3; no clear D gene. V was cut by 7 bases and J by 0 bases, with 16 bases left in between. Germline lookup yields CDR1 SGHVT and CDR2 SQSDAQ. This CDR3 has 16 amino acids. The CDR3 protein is CASTTAGRSSGNTIYF. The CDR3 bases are TGTGCCAGCACAACAGCAGGCCGCAGCTCTGGAAACACCATATATTTT.

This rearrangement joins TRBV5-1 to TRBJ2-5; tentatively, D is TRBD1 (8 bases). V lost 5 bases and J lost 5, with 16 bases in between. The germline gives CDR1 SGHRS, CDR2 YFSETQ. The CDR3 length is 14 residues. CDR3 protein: CASSRQGRGETQYF. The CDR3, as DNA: TGCGCCAGCAGTAGACAGGGGCGGGGGGAGACCCAGTACTTC.

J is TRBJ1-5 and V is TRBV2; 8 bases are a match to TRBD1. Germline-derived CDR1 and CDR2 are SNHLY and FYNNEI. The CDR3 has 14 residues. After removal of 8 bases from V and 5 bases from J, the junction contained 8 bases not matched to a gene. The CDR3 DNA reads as TGTGCCAGCGGCCGCAGGGGGCGCGATCAGCCCCAGCATTTT. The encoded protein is CASGRRGRDQPQHF. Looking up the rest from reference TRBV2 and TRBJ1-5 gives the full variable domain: EPEVTQTPSHQVTQMGQEVILRCVPISNHLYFYWYRQILGQKVEFLVSFYNNEISEKSEIFDDQFSVERPDGSNFTLKIRSTKLEDSAMYFCASGRRGRDQPQHFGDGTRLSIL.

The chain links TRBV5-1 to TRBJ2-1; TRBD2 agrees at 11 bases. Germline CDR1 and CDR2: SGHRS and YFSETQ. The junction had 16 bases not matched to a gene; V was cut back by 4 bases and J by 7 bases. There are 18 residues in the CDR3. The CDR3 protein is CASSPAGVAGGPGNEQFF. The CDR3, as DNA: TGCGCCAGCAGCCCGGCCGGGGTAGCGGGAGGGCCCGGGAATGAGCAGTTCTTC.

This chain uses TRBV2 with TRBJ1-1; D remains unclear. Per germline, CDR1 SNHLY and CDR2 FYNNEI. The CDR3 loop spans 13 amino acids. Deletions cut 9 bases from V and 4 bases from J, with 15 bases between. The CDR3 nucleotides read TGTGCCAGTGGGATCGGTTCGGGCACTGAAGCTTTCTTT. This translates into CASGIGSGTEAFF.

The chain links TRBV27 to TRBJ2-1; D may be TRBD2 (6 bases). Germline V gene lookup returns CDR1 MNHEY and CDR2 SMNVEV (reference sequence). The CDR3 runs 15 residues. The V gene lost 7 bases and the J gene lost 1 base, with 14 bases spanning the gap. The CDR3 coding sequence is TGTGCCAGCAATCGAGCGGGTTCGTCCTACAATGAGCAGTTCTTC. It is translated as CASNRAGSSYNEQFF.

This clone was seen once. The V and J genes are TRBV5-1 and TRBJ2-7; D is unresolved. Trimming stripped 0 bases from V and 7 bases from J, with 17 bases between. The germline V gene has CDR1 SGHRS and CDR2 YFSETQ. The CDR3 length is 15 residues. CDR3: CASSLDPVGSGEQYF. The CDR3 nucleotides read TGCGCCAGCAGCTTGGACCCCGTAGGGTCCGGAGAGCAGTACTTC. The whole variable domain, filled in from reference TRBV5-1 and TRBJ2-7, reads KAGVTQTPRYLIKTRGQQVTLSCSPISGHRSVSWYQQTPGQGLQFLFEYFSETQRNKGNFPGRFSGRQFSNSRSEMNVSTLELGDSALYLCASSLDPVGSGEQYFGPGTRLTVT.

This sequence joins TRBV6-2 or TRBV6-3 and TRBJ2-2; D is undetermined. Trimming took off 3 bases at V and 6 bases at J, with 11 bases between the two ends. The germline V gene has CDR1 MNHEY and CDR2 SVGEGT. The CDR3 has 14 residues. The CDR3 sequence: CASSYLMAAGELFF. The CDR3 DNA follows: TGTGCCAGCAGTTATCTGATGGCGGCCGGGGAGCTGTTTTTT.

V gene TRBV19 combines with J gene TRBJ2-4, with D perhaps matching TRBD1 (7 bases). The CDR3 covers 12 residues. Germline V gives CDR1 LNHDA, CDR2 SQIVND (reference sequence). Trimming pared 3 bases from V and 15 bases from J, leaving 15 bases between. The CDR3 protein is CASSMQEGARYF. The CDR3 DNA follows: TGTGCCAGTAGTATGCAGGAGGGGGCGAGGTACTTC.

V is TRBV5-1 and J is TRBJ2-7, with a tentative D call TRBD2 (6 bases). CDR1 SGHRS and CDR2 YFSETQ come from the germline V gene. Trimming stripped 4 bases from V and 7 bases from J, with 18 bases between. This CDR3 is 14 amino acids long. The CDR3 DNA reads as TGCGCCAGCAGCCTTGGAGGGGCAGAACCTGAGCAGTACTTC. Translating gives CASSLGGAEPEQYF.

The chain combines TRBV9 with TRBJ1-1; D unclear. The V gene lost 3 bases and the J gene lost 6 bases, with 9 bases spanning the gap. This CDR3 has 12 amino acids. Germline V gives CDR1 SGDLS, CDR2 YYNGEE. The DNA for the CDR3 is TGTGCCAGCAGCGGTGGGGTCGCTGAAGCTTTCTTT. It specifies CASSGGVAEAFF.

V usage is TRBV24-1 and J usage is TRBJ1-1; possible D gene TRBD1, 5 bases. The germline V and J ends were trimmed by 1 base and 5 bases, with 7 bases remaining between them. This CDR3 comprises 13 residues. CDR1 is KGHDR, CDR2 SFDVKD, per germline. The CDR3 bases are TGTGCCACCAGTGATTTTTCAGGGACTGAAGCTTTCTTT. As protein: CATSDFSGTEAFF.

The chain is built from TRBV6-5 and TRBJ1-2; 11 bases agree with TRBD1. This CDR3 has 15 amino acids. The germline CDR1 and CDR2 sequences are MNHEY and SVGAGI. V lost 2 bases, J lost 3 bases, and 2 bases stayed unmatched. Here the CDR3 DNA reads TGTGCCAGCAGTTACGGGACAGGGGGGGACTATGGCTACACCTTC. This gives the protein CASSYGTGGDYGYTF.

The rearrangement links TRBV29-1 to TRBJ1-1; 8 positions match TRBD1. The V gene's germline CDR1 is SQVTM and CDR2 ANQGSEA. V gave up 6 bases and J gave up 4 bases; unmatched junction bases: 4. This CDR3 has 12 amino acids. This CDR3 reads CSVRQGFTEAFF. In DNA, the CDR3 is TGCAGCGTCAGACAGGGGTTCACTGAAGCTTTCTTT.

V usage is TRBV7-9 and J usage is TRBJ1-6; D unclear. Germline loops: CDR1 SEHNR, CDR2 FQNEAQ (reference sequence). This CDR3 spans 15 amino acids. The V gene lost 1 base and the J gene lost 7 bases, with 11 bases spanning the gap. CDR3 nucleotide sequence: TGTGCCAGCAGCTTAGGGACTGGGCCCAATTCACCCCTCCACTTT. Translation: CASSLGTGPNSPLHF.

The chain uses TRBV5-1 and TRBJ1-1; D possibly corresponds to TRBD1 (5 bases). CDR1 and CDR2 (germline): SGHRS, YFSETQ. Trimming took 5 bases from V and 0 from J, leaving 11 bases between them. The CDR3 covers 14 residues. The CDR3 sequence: CASSVEGLNTEAFF. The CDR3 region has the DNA TGCGCCAGCAGTGTGGAGGGACTGAACACTGAAGCTTTCTTT.

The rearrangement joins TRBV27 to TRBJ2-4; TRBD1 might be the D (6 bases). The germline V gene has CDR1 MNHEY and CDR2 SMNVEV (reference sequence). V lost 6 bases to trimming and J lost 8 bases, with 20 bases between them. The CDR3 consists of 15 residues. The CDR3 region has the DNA TGTGCCAGCAGCCCCGGACCGGGTAACAGGGACATTCAGTACTTC. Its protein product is CASSPGPGNRDIQYF.

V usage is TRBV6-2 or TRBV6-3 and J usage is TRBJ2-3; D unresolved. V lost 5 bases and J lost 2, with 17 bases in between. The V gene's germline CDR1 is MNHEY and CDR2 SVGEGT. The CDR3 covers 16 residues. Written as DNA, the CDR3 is TGTGCCAGCAGTGGTGGGTTTTTTAGAACCACAGATACGCAGTATTTT. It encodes CASSGGFFRTTDTQYF.

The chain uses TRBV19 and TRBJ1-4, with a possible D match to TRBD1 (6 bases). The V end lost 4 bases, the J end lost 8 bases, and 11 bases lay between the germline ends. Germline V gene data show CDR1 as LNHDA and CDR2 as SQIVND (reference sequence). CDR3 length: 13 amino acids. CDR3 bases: TGTGCCAGTAGTACCACGAGGGGGGAAAAACTGTTTTTT. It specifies CASSTTRGEKLFF.

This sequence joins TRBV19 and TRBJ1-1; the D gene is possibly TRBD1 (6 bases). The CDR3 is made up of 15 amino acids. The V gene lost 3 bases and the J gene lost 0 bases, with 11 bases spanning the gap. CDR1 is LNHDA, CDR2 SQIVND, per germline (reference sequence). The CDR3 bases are TGTGCCAGTAGTATTCTGGCAGGGGTGAACACTGAAGCTTTCTTT. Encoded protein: CASSILAGVNTEAFF.

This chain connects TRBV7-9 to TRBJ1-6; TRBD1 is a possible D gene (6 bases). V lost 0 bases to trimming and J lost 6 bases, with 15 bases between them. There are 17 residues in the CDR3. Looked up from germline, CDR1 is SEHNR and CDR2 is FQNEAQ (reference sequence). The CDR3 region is CASSLAGQLLLNSPLHF. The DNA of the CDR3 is TGTGCCAGCAGCTTAGCCGGACAGCTGTTGCTTAATTCACCCCTCCACTTT.

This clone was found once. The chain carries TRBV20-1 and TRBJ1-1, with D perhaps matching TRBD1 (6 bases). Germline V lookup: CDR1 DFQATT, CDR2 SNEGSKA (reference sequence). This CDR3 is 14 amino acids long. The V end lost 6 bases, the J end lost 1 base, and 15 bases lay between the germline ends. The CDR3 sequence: CSASSGAGNTEAFF. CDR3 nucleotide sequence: TGCAGTGCAAGTTCAGGGGCAGGGAACACTGAAGCTTTCTTT.

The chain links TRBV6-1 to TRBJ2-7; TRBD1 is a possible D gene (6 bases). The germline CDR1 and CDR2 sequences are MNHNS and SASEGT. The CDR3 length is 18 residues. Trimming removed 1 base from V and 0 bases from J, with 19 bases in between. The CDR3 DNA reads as TGTGCCAGCAGTGAAGGAAGGACAGACCTAACACCCTCCTACGAGCAGTACTTC. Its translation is CASSEGRTDLTPSYEQYF.

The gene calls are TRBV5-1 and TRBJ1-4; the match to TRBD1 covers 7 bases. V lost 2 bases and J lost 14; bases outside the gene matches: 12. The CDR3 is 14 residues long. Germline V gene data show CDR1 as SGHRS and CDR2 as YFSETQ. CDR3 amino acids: CASSFGTDSLGLFF. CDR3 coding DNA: TGCGCCAGCAGCTTCGGGACAGACTCATTGGGTCTGTTTTTT.

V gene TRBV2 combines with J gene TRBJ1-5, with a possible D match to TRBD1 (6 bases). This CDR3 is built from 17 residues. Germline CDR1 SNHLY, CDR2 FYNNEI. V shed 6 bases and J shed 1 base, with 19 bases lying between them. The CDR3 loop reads CASSKTTGAGSNQPQHF. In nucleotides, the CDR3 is TGTGCCAGCAGCAAAACGACGGGGGCTGGGAGCAATCAGCCCCAGCATTTT.

CDR3 region: CASSLGRGGSGANVLTF. The CDR3 DNA reads TGTGCCAGCAGCTTAGGACGGGGGGGATCTGGGGCCAACGTCCTGACTTTC. The rearrangement joins TRBV11-2 to TRBJ2-6; 8 bases are shared with TRBD2. V trimming: 1 base; J trimming: 1 base; junction bases outside the gene matches: 3. There are 17 residues in the CDR3. Germline lookup yields CDR1 SGHAT and CDR2 FQNNGV.

In DNA, the CDR3 is TGCGCCAGCAGTGACCGTTCGACAGGGGAGCCCCAGCATTTT. Amino acid sequence: CASSDRSTGEPQHF. The J gene is TRBJ1-5, the V gene TRBV10-2, with 8 bases lining up with TRBD1. CDR1 and CDR2 from the germline V gene are WSHSY and SAAADI. CDR3 length: 14 residues. After removal of 3 bases from V and 8 bases from J, the junction contained 6 bases not matched to a gene.

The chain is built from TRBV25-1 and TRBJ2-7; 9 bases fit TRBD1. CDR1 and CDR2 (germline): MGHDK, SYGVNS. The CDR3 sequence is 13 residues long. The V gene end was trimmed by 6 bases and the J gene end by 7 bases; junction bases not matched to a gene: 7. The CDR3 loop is CASSYRGQGEQYF. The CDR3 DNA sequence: TGTGCCAGCAGCTACAGGGGGCAGGGAGAGCAGTACTTC.